The following is a T cell receptor (beta chain) sequence with its context. This entry comes from a study of T cell responses to AZD1222 COVID-19 vaccine. TCRdb's table, derived via immunoSEQ multiplex PCR, lists solely in-frame clones and lacks some. The data hold 92,000 or so clones, with roughly nine tenths observed a single time. Material: peripheral blood, obtained on day 0 of AZD1222 vaccination. This clonotype originated in an adult in good health.

The DNA of the CDR3 is TGTGCCAGCAGCGTAGGCGGGGGGCCTAGAAATGAGCAGTTCTTC. Translation gives CASSVGGGPRNEQFF. The chain employs TRBV9 and TRBJ2-1; 8 bases are shared with TRBD2. The CDR3 consists of 15 residues. In germline, CDR1 is SGDLS, CDR2 YYNGEE. The V gene end was trimmed by 0 bases and the J gene end by 7 bases; junction bases not matched to a gene: 6.